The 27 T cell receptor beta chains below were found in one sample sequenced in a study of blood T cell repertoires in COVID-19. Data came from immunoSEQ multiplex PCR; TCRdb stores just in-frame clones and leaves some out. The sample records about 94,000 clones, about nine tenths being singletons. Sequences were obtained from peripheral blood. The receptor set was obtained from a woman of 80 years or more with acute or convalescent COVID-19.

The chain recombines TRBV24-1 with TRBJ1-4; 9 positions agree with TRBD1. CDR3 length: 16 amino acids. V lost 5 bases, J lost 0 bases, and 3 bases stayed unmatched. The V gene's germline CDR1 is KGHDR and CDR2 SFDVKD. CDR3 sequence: CATSAGQGATNEKLFF. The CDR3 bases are TGTGCCACCAGTGCGGGACAGGGAGCAACTAATGAAAAACTGTTTTTT.

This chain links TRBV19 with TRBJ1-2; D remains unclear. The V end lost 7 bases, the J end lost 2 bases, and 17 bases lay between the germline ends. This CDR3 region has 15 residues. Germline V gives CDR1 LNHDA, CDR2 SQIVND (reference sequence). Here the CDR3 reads CASILAPGANYGYTF. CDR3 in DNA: TGTGCCAGTATCTTGGCCCCAGGTGCCAACTATGGCTACACCTTC.

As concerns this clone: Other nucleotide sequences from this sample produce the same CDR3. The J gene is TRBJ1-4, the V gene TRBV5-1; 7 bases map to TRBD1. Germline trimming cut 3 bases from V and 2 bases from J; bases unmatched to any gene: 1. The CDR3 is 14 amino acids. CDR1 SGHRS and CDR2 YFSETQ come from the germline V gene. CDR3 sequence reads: CASSSGQTNEKLFF. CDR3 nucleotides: TGCGCCAGCAGCTCGGGACAGACTAATGAAAAACTGTTTTTT.

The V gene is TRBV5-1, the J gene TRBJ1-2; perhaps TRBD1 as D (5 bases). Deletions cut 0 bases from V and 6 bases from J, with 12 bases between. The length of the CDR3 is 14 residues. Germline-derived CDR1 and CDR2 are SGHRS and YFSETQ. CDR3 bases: TGCGCCAGCAGCTTGGCGGCAGGGTTCGATGGCTACACCTTC. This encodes CASSLAAGFDGYTF.

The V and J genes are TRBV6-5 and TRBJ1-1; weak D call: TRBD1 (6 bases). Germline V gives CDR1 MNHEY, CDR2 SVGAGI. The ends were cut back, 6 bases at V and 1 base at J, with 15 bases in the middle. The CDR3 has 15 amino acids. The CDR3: CASRNSGTPNTEAFF. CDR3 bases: TGTGCCAGCAGGAATTCCGGGACACCGAACACTGAAGCTTTCTTT.

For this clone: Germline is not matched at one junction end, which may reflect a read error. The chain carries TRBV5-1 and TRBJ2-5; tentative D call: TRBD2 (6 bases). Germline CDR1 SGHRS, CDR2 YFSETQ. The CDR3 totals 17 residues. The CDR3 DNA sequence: TGCGCCAGCAGCTTGGGGTGGACTACCAGTTCCCAAGTGACCCAGTACTTC. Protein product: CASSLGWTTSSQVTQYF.

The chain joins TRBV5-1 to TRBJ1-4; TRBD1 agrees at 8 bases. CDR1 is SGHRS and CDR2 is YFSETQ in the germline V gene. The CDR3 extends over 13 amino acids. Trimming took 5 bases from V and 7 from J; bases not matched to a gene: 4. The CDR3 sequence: CASRDRAAEKLFF. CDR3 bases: TGCGCCAGCAGGGACAGGGCTGCTGAAAAACTGTTTTTT.

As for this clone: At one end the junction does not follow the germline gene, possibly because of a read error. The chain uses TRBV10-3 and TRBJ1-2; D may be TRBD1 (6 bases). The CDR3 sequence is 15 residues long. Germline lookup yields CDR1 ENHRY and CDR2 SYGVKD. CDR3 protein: CAISESRRDTAGGSF. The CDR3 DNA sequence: TGTGCCATCAGTGAGTCTAGGCGGGACACCGCGGGAGGATCGTTC.

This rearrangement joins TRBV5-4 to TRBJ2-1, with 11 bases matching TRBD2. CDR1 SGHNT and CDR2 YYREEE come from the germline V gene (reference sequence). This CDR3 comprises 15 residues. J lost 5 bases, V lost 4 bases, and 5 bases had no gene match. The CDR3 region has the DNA TGTGCCAGCAGCCAAGGACTAGCGGGCCACAATGAGCAGTTCTTC. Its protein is CASSQGLAGHNEQFF. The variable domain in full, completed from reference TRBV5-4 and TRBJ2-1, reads ETGVTQSPTHLIKTRGQQVTLRCSSQSGHNTVSWYQQALGQGPQFIFQYYREEENGRGNFPPRFSGLQFPNYSSELNVNALELDDSALYLCASSQGLAGHNEQFFGPGTRLTVL.

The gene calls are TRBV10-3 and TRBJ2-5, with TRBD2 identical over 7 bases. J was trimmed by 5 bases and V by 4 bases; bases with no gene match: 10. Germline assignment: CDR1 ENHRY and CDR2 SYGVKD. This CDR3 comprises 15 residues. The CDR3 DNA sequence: TGTGCCATCAGTGCATCGGGGGGAATTGGTGAGACCCAGTACTTC. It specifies CAISASGGIGETQYF.

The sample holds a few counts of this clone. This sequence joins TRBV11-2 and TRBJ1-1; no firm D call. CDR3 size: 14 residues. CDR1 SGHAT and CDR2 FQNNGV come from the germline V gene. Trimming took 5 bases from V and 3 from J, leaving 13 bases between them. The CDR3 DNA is TGTGCCAGCAGCCCCCTCGGTGCCCACACTGAAGCTTTCTTT. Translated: CASSPLGAHTEAFF. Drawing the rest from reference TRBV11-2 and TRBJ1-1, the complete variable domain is EAGVAQSPRYKIIEKRQSVAFWCNPISGHATLYWYQQILGQGPKLLIQFQNNGVVDDSQLPKDRFSAERLKGVDSTLKIQPAKLEDSAVYLCASSPLGAHTEAFFGQGTRLTVV.

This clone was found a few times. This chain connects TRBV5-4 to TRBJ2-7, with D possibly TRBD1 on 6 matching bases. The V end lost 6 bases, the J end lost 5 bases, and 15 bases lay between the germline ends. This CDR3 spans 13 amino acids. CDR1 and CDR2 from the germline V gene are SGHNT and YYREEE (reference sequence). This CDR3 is CASKFYKGDEQYF. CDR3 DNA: TGTGCCAGCAAATTTTATAAGGGGGACGAGCAGTACTTC.

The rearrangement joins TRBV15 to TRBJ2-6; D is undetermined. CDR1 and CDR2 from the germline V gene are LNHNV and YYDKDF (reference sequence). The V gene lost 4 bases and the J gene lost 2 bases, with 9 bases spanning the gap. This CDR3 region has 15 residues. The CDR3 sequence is CATSTYSPGANVLTF. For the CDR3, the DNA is TGTGCCACCAGCACCTACAGTCCTGGGGCCAACGTCCTGACTTTC.

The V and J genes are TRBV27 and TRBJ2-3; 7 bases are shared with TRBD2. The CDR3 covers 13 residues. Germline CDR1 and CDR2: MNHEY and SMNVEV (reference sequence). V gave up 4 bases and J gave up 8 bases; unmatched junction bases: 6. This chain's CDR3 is CASSSWGGGTQYF. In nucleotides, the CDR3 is TGTGCCAGCAGTTCATGGGGGGGTGGTACGCAGTATTTT.

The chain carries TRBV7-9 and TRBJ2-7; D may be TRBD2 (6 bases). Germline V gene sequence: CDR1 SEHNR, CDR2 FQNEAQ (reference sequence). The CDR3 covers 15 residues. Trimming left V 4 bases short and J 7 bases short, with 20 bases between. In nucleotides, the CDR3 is TGTGCCAGCAGCTCCCCGGGGGTAGGTTCGCGGGAGCAGTACTTC. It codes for CASSSPGVGSREQYF.

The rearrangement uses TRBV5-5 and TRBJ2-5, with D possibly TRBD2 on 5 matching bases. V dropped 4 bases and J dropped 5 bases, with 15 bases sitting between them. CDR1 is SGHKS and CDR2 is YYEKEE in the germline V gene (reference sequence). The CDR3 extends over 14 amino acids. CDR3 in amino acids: CASSPAGVAETQYF. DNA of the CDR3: TGTGCCAGCAGCCCCGCCGGGGTGGCGGAGACCCAGTACTTC. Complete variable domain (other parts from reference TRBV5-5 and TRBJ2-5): DAGVTQSPTHLIKTRGQQVTLRCSPISGHKSVSWYQQVLGQGPQFIFQYYEKEERGRGNFPDRFSARQFPNYSSELNVNALLLGDSALYLCASSPAGVAETQYFGPGTRLLVL.

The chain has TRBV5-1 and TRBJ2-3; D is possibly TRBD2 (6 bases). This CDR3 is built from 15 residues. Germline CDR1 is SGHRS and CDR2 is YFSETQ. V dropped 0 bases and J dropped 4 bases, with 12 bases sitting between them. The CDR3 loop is CASSLGGMGADTQYF. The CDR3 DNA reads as TGCGCCAGCAGCTTGGGCGGGATGGGTGCAGATACGCAGTATTTT.

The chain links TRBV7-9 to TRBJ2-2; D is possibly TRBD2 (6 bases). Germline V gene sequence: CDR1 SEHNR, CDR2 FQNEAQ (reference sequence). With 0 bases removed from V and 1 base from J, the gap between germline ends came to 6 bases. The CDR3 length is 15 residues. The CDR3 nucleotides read TGTGCCAGCAGCTTAGCGCGGGGGAACACCGGGGAGCTGTTTTTT. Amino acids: CASSLARGNTGELFF.

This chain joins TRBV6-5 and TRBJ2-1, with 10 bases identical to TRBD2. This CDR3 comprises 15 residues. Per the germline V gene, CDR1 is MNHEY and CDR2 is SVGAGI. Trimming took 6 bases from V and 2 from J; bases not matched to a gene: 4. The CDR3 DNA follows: TGTGCCAGCAGGAAGGGACTAGCGCCCTACAATGAGCAGTTCTTC. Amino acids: CASRKGLAPYNEQFF.

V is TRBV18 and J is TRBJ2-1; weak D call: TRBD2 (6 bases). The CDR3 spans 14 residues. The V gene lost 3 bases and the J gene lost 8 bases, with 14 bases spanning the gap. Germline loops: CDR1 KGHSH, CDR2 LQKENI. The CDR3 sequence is CASSPLLSGDEQFF. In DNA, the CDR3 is TGTGCCAGCTCACCCCTACTCTCGGGGGATGAGCAGTTCTTC.

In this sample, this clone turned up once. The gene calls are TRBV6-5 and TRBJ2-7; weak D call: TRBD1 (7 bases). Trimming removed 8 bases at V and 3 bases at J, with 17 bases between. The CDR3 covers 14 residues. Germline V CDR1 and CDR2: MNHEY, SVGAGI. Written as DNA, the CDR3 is TGTGCCAGCTCCCAGGGGGGCCCCGGCTACGAGCAGTACTTC. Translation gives CASSQGGPGYEQYF.

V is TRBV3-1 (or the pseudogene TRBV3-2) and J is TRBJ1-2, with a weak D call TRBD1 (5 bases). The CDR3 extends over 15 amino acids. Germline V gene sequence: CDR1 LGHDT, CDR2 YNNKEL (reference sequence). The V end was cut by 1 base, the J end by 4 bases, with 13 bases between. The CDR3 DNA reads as TGTGCCAGCAGCCAAGGGGGGGGTCGGAGCTATGGCTACACCTTC. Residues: CASSQGGGRSYGYTF.

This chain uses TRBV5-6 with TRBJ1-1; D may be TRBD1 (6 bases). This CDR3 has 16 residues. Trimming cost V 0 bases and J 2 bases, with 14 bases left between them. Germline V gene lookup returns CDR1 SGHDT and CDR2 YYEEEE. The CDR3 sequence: CASSLGTGFLNTEAFF. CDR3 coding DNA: TGTGCCAGCAGCTTGGGCACAGGGTTTCTCAACACTGAAGCTTTCTTT.

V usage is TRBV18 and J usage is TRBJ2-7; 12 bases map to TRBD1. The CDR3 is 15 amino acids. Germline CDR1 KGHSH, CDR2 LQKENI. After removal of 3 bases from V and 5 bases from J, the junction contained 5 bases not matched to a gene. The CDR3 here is CASSPGQGAWDEQYF. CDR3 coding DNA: TGTGCCAGCTCACCGGGACAGGGGGCATGGGACGAGCAGTACTTC.

The CDR3 spells CASIKDRSTDTQYF. The DNA for the CDR3 is TGTGCCAGCATCAAAGACAGAAGCACAGATACGCAGTATTTT. This sequence joins TRBV6-5 and TRBJ2-3, with D perhaps TRBD1 (5 bases). This CDR3 spans 14 amino acids. Germline V gene sequence: CDR1 MNHEY, CDR2 SVGAGI. Deletions cut 7 bases from V and 0 bases from J, with 11 bases between.

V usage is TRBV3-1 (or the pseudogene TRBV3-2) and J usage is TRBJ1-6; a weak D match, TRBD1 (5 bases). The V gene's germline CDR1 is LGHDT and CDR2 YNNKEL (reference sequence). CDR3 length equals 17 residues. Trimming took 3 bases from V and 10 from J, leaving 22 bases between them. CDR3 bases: TGTGCCAGCAGCCAGAAGGTCAGGGCAGGGCTTCGGTCACCCCTCCACTTT. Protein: CASSQKVRAGLRSPLHF.

CDR3 in amino acids: CASRRLVGSYEQYF. The CDR3, as DNA: TGTGCCAGCAGGAGACTAGTGGGGTCCTACGAGCAGTACTTC. V and J are TRBV27 and TRBJ2-7; D might be TRBD2 (6 bases). Germline CDR1 reads MNHEY; CDR2 reads SMNVEV (reference sequence). Trimming left V 6 bases short and J 1 base short, with 13 bases between. The CDR3 covers 14 residues.